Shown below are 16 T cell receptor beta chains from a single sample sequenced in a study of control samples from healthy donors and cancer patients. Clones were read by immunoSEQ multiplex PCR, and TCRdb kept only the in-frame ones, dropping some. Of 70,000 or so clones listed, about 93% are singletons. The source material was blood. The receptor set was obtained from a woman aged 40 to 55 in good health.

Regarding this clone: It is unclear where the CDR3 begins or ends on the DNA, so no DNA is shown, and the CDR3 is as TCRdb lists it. CDR3 residues: CASSVGAGSPHF. The V call is TRBV9, the J call TRBJ2-7; TRBD2 is taken as the D call from the table, unchecked against the DNA. The CDR3 is 12 amino acids long, termini counted. Germline V gene lookup returns CDR1 SGDLS and CDR2 YYNGEE.

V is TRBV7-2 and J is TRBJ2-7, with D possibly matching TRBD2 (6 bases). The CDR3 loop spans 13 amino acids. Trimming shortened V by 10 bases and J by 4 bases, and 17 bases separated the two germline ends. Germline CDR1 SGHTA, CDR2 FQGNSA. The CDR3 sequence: CATGRRVNYEQYF. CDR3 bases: TGTGCCACAGGACGGAGGGTTAATTACGAGCAGTACTTC.

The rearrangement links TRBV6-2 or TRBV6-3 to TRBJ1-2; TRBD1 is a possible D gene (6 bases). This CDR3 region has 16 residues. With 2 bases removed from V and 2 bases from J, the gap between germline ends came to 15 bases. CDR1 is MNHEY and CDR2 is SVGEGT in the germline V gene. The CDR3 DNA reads TGTGCCAGCAGTTACCTCAGGGGTATCAGCAACTATGGCTACACCTTC. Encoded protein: CASSYLRGISNYGYTF.

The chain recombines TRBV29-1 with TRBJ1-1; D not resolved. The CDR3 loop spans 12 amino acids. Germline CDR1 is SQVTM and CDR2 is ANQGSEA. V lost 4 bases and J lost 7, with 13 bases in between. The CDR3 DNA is TGCAGCGTTGCATCTAGTACTGGTGAAGCTTTCTTT. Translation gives CSVASSTGEAFF.

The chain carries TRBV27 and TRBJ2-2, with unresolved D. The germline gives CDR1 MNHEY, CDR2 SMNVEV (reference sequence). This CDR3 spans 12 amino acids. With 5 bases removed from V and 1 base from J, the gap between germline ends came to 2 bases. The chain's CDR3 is CASSKNTGELFF. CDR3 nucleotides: TGTGCCAGCAGTAAGAACACCGGGGAGCTGTTTTTT.

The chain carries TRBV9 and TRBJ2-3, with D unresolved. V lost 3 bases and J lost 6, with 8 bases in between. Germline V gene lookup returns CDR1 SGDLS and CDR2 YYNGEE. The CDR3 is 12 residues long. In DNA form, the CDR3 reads TGTGCCAGCAGCGCTATTACCGATACGCAGTATTTT. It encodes CASSAITDTQYF. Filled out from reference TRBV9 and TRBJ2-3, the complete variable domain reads DSGVTQTPKHLITATGQRVTLRCSPRSGDLSVYWYQQSLDQGLQFLIQYYNGEERAKGNILERFSAQQFPDLHSELNLSSLELGDSALYFCASSAITDTQYFGPGTRLTVL.

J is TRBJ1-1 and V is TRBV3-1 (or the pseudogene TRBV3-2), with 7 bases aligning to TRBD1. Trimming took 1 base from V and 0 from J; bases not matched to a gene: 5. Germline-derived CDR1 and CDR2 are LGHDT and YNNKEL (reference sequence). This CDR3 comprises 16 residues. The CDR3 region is CASSQGAGGLNTEAFF. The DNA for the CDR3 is TGTGCCAGCAGCCAAGGGGCAGGGGGTTTGAACACTGAAGCTTTCTTT.

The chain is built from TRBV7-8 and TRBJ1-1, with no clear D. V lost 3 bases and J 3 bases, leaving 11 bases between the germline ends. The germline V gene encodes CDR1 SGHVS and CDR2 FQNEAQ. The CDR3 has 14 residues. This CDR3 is CASSFEGFDTEAFF. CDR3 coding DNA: TGTGCCAGCAGCTTCGAGGGATTTGACACTGAAGCTTTCTTT.

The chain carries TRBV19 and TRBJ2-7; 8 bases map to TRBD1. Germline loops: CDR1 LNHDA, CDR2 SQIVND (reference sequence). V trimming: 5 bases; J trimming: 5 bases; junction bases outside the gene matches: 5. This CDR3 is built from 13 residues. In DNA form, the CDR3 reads TGTGCCAGTAGTTGGACAGGGTCCGACGAGCAGTACTTC. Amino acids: CASSWTGSDEQYF.

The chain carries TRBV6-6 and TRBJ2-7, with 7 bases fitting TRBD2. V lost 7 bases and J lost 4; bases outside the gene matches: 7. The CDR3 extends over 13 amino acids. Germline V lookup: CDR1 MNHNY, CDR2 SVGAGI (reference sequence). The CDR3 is CASTGTTTYEQYF. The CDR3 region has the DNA TGTGCCAGCACCGGGACTACCACTTACGAGCAGTACTTC.

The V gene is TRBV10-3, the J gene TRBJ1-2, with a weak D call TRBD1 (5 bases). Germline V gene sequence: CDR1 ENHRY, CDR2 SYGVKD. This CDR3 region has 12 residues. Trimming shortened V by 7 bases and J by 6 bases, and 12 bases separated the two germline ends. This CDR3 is CAITDSFNGYTF. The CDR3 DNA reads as TGTGCCATCACCGACAGTTTCAATGGCTACACCTTC.

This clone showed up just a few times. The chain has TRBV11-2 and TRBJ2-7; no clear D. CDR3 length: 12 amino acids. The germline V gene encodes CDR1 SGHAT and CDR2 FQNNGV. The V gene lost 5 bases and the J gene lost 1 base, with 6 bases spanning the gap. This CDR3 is CASSPVSYEQYF. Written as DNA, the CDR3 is TGTGCCAGCAGCCCGGTGTCCTACGAGCAGTACTTC.

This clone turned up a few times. The CDR3 sequence is CASSLVPDYGYTF. The CDR3 DNA follows: TGTGCCAGCAGCTTAGTACCTGACTATGGCTACACCTTC. The chain joins TRBV11-2 to TRBJ1-2; D is unclear. V was pared by 1 base and J by 3 bases, with 6 bases between. CDR3 length: 13 residues. Germline values: CDR1 SGHAT, CDR2 FQNNGV. Drawing the rest from reference TRBV11-2 and TRBJ1-2, the complete variable domain is EAGVAQSPRYKIIEKRQSVAFWCNPISGHATLYWYQQILGQGPKLLIQFQNNGVVDDSQLPKDRFSAERLKGVDSTLKIQPAKLEDSAVYLCASSLVPDYGYTFGSGTRLTVV.

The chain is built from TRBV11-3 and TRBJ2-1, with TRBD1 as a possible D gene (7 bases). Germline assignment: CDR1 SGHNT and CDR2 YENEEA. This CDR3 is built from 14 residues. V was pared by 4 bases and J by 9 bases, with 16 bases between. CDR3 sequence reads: CASSSTGRLTEQFF. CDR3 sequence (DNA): TGTGCCAGCAGCTCGACAGGGAGGCTCACTGAGCAGTTCTTC.

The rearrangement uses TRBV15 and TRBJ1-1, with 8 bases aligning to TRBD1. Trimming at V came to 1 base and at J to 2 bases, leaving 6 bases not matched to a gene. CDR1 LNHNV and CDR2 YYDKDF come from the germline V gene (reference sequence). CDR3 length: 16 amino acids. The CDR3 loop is CATSRGGDRSNTEAFF. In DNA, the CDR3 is TGTGCCACCAGCAGAGGTGGGGACAGGTCCAACACTGAAGCTTTCTTT.

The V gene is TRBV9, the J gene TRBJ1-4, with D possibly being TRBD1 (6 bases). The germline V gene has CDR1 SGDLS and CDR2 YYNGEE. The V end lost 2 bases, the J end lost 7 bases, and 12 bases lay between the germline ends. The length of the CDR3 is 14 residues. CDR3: CASSVEGVGEKLFF. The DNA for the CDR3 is TGTGCCAGCAGCGTGGAGGGGGTGGGTGAAAAACTGTTTTTT. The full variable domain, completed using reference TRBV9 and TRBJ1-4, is DSGVTQTPKHLITATGQRVTLRCSPRSGDLSVYWYQQSLDQGLQFLIQYYNGEERAKGNILERFSAQQFPDLHSELNLSSLELGDSALYFCASSVEGVGEKLFFGSGTQLSVL.